These 19 T cell receptor beta chains came from one sample sequenced in a study of blood T cell repertoires in COVID-19. Libraries were prepared by immunoSEQ multiplex PCR; TCRdb keeps only in-frame clonotypes and omits some of them. Of about 130,000 clones listed, roughly 90% are singletons. Specimen: peripheral blood. The receptors originated from a woman of 80 years or more with acute or convalescent COVID-19.

The J gene is TRBJ2-7, the V gene TRBV15; 11 bases are a match to TRBD2. There are 14 residues in the CDR3. In germline, CDR1 is LNHNV, CDR2 YYDKDF (reference sequence). J was trimmed by 11 bases and V by 4 bases; bases with no gene match: 10. For the CDR3, the DNA is TGTGCCACCAGCAATAGCGGGGGGGCCTTCGTGGAGTACTTC. Encoded protein: CATSNSGGAFVEYF.

V and J are TRBV10-3 and TRBJ2-3, with a tentative D call TRBD1 (6 bases). Germline CDR1 reads ENHRY; CDR2 reads SYGVKD. Trimming shortened V by 6 bases and J by 4 bases, and 11 bases separated the two germline ends. The CDR3 totals 13 residues. CDR3 bases: TGTGCCATCAGGGACAGTAGCCCAGATACGCAGTATTTT. Translation gives CAIRDSSPDTQYF.

The rearrangement joins TRBV5-6 to TRBJ2-5, with D tentatively TRBD2 (6 bases). Deletions cut 0 bases from V and 5 bases from J, with 11 bases between. The germline gives CDR1 SGHDT, CDR2 YYEEEE. This CDR3 comprises 14 residues. CDR3 bases: TGTGCCAGCAGCTTGGCGGCCAGCGGGGAGACCCAGTACTTC. It encodes CASSLAASGETQYF.

The chain employs TRBV27 and TRBJ1-2; 8 nucleotides agree with TRBD1. V trimming: 0 bases; J trimming: 1 base; junction bases outside the gene matches: 7. CDR1 is MNHEY, CDR2 SMNVEV, per germline (reference sequence). The CDR3 consists of 17 residues. The CDR3 protein is CASSLSILQGVNYGYTF. For the CDR3, the DNA is TGTGCCAGCAGTTTATCGATTTTACAGGGGGTTAACTATGGCTACACCTTC.

The CDR3 coding sequence is TGTGCCAGCAGTGACTTTACGAACACCGGGGAGCTGTTTTTT. It yields the protein CASSDFTNTGELFF. This chain connects TRBV2 to TRBJ2-2; D remains unclear. V was trimmed by 3 bases and J by 0 bases, leaving 5 bases between them. Germline CDR1 is SNHLY and CDR2 is FYNNEI. This CDR3 has 14 amino acids.

The chain links TRBV6-5 to TRBJ1-5; D is possibly TRBD1 (5 bases). With 2 bases removed from V and 6 bases from J, the gap between germline ends came to 11 bases. The CDR3 runs 14 residues. Germline CDR1 and CDR2: MNHEY and SVGAGI. CDR3 DNA sequence: TGTGCCAGCAGTTACAATAGGGGTGTTCAGCCCCAGCATTTT. It translates to CASSYNRGVQPQHF.

The V gene is TRBV5-1, the J gene TRBJ1-2; D is unresolved. Trimming left V 4 bases short and J 1 base short, with 11 bases between. The CDR3 consists of 14 residues. The V gene's germline CDR1 is SGHRS and CDR2 YFSETQ. The CDR3 DNA follows: TGCGCCAGCAGCCCGGCGGCAGTTAACTATGGCTACACCTTC. Amino acids: CASSPAAVNYGYTF.

The rearrangement uses TRBV7-3 and TRBJ2-7; 11 bases fit TRBD2. The V gene end was trimmed by 0 bases and the J gene end by 3 bases; junction bases not matched to a gene: 10. There are 18 residues in the CDR3. The germline gives CDR1 SGHTA, CDR2 FQGTGA. This CDR3 is CASSLTWASGRPSYEQYF. Written as DNA, the CDR3 is TGTGCCAGCAGCTTAACGTGGGCTAGCGGGAGGCCGAGCTACGAGCAGTACTTC.

The chain recombines TRBV9 with TRBJ2-3, with 11 bases lining up with TRBD2. Unmatched junction bases numbered 7, after V lost 3 bases and J lost 4 bases. This CDR3 comprises 16 residues. The germline V gene encodes CDR1 SGDLS and CDR2 YYNGEE. This chain's CDR3 is CASSARGLAASDTQYF. The DNA of the CDR3 is TGTGCCAGCAGCGCAAGGGGACTAGCGGCCTCAGATACGCAGTATTTT.

In DNA form, the CDR3 reads TGTGCCACCAGCAGAGTAGCGGGCGCGAGCGGCTACACCTTC. Translation: CATSRVAGASGYTF. The chain carries TRBV15 and TRBJ1-2; D unclear. The CDR3 extends over 14 amino acids. Germline values: CDR1 LNHNV, CDR2 YYDKDF (reference sequence). Deletions cut 1 base from V and 8 bases from J, with 14 bases between.

The chain combines TRBV19 with TRBJ1-5; D unresolved. Germline-derived CDR1 and CDR2 are LNHDA and SQIVND (reference sequence). This CDR3 has 14 residues. The V end lost 1 base, the J end lost 3 bases, and 7 bases lay between the germline ends. CDR3 sequence reads: CASSIGWHNQPQHF. CDR3 coding DNA: TGTGCCAGTAGTATAGGGTGGCACAATCAGCCCCAGCATTTT.

The V gene is TRBV7-2, the J gene TRBJ2-1, with 12 positions matching TRBD2. The length of the CDR3 is 15 residues. CDR1 and CDR2 from the germline V gene are SGHTA and FQGNSA. V lost 3 bases, J lost 9 bases, and 6 bases stayed unmatched. The CDR3 is CASSLGTSGWVEQFF. The CDR3 nucleotides read TGTGCCAGCAGCTTGGGGACTAGCGGGTGGGTTGAGCAGTTCTTC.

This chain uses TRBV9 with TRBJ2-1; TRBD2 matches at 7 bases. The V and J ends lost 0 bases and 2 bases, in that order; junction bases with no gene match: 5. The CDR3 sequence is 16 residues long. Germline values: CDR1 SGDLS, CDR2 YYNGEE. The chain's CDR3 is CASSVVEAGPYNEQFF. CDR3 nucleotides: TGTGCCAGCAGCGTAGTGGAAGCGGGACCCTACAATGAGCAGTTCTTC.

The chain carries TRBV2 and TRBJ2-7; 8 nucleotides agree with TRBD1. The germline CDR1 and CDR2 sequences are SNHLY and FYNNEI. The CDR3 sequence is 14 residues long. After removal of 4 bases from V and 0 bases from J, the junction contained 2 bases not matched to a gene. CDR3 amino acids: CASSGQGASYEQYF. As DNA, the CDR3 is TGTGCCAGCAGTGGGCAGGGGGCCTCCTACGAGCAGTACTTC.

The rearrangement joins TRBV28 to TRBJ2-3, with D unclear. The CDR3 contains 11 residues. V was trimmed by 7 bases and J by 3 bases, leaving 5 bases between them. The germline gives CDR1 MDHEN, CDR2 SYDVKM. Written as DNA, the CDR3 is TGTGCCAGCACCGGGACAGATACGCAGTATTTT. This codes for CASTGTDTQYF.

The chain links TRBV11-2 to TRBJ1-3, with D perhaps TRBD1 (5 bases). The germline CDR1 and CDR2 sequences are SGHAT and FQNNGV. The CDR3 has 12 residues. The germline V and J ends were trimmed by 0 bases and 13 bases, with 10 bases remaining between them. The CDR3 DNA follows: TGTGCCAGCAGCTTAGATCTGGGGCGTATATATTTT. This gives the protein CASSLDLGRIYF.

The rearrangement joins TRBV19 to TRBJ1-3; D is unresolved. Trimming cost V 6 bases and J 4 bases, with 10 bases left between them. The germline V gene encodes CDR1 LNHDA and CDR2 SQIVND (reference sequence). The CDR3 covers 13 residues. The chain's CDR3 is CASSSESGNTIYF. The CDR3 nucleotides read TGTGCCAGTAGCAGTGAATCGGGAAACACCATATATTTT.

The chain carries TRBV7-9 and TRBJ2-5, with 8 bases aligning to TRBD2. With V trimmed by 3 bases and J by 0 bases, 3 bases remained unmatched. The CDR3 is 15 amino acids. Germline-derived CDR1 and CDR2 are SEHNR and FQNEAQ (reference sequence). The CDR3 DNA is TGTGCCAGCAGCTTCTCGGGGGGGTACCAAGAGACCCAGTACTTC. This codes for CASSFSGGYQETQYF.

The V and J genes are TRBV9 and TRBJ2-7; 7 bases line up with TRBD1. Germline lookup yields CDR1 SGDLS and CDR2 YYNGEE. The CDR3 spans 14 residues. V dropped 4 bases and J dropped 1; count of bases not matched to a gene: 5. The CDR3 region is CASSPRDRSYEQYF. CDR3 sequence (DNA): TGTGCCAGCAGCCCTCGGGACAGATCCTACGAGCAGTACTTC.